Below, 20 T cell receptor beta chains from the same sample are listed, as sequenced in a study of blood T cell repertoires in COVID-19. Profiling relied on immunoSEQ multiplex PCR, and the TCRdb table lists in-frame clones only, not all of them. The repertoire holds some 320,000 clones, with approximately 88% as singletons. The material sequenced was peripheral blood. All receptors derive from a woman under 40 who had recovered from COVID-19.

The chain couples TRBV5-1 to TRBJ2-5, with TRBD2 matching over 13 bases. Germline V gene sequence: CDR1 SGHRS, CDR2 YFSETQ. The CDR3 runs to 18 residues. J lost 4 bases, V lost 4 bases, and 13 bases had no gene match. The CDR3 bases are TGCGCCAGCAGCCCCCGACTAGCGGGGGGCACAGGGAGAGAGACCCAGTACTTC. This gives the protein CASSPRLAGGTGRETQYF.

The chain combines TRBV7-3 with TRBJ1-1; 10 bases are shared with TRBD1. Germline CDR1 SGHTA, CDR2 FQGTGA. V shed 5 bases, J shed 5 bases, and the junction held 2 bases outside the gene matches. CDR3 length: 13 amino acids. The CDR3 nucleotides are TGTGCCAGCAGCCTGGGACAGGGGACTGAAGCTTTCTTT. Translated, it gives CASSLGQGTEAFF.

This chain joins TRBV6-5 and TRBJ1-4, with 7 nucleotides matching TRBD1. CDR3 length: 14 amino acids. Germline trimming cut 6 bases from V and 5 bases from J; bases unmatched to any gene: 6. Germline-derived CDR1 and CDR2 are MNHEY and SVGAGI. The CDR3, as DNA: TGTGCCAGCAGGGCCGGGACAGAGAATGAAAAACTGTTTTTT. It yields the protein CASRAGTENEKLFF.

This clone was detected only once. The chain recombines TRBV28 with TRBJ2-7; 9 nucleotides align to TRBD2. The J segment lost 6 bases and the V segment lost 2 bases, leaving 14 bases of the junction unmatched. CDR3 length: 17 amino acids. Germline CDR1 reads MDHEN; CDR2 reads SYDVKM. CDR3 in amino acids: CASSLRGGRGPLGEQYF. The CDR3 DNA sequence: TGTGCCAGCAGTTTAAGAGGCGGGAGGGGACCTTTGGGCGAGCAGTACTTC. Complete variable domain (other parts from reference TRBV28 and TRBJ2-7): DVKVTQSSRYLVKRTGEKVFLECVQDMDHENMFWYRQDPGLGLRLIYFSYDVKMKEKGDIPEGYSVSREKKERFSLILESASTNQTSMYLCASSLRGGRGPLGEQYFGPGTRLTVT.

This chain joins TRBV6-1 and TRBJ1-1, with D perhaps TRBD1 (6 bases). CDR1 MNHNS and CDR2 SASEGT come from the germline V gene. There are 16 residues in the CDR3. Trimming shortened V by 3 bases and J by 1 base, and 15 bases separated the two germline ends. CDR3 in DNA: TGTGCCAGCAGTGATACACAGGGACGAAAGAACACTGAAGCTTTCTTT. Protein: CASSDTQGRKNTEAFF.

The chain links TRBV5-5 to TRBJ2-7; weak D call: TRBD1 (5 bases). Between the trimmed V and J ends, which lost 0 bases and 4 bases, there was a span of 11 bases. CDR3 length: 14 amino acids. The germline V gene has CDR1 SGHKS and CDR2 YYEKEE (reference sequence). The CDR3 region is CASSLGVREYEQYF. CDR3 nucleotides: TGTGCCAGCAGCTTGGGCGTCAGGGAATACGAGCAGTACTTC.

The rearrangement joins TRBV19 to TRBJ2-7; 9 nucleotides line up with TRBD2. The germline V gene has CDR1 LNHDA and CDR2 SQIVND (reference sequence). Unmatched junction bases numbered 4, after V lost 1 base and J lost 3 bases. The CDR3 has 15 amino acids. The CDR3: CASSIGLAGLYEQYF. In DNA form, the CDR3 reads TGTGCCAGTAGTATAGGGCTAGCGGGGCTCTACGAGCAGTACTTC.

The V gene is TRBV5-1, the J gene TRBJ2-1; D gene uncertain. There are 15 residues in the CDR3. The V gene's germline CDR1 is SGHRS and CDR2 YFSETQ. The V gene lost 1 base and the J gene lost 0 bases, with 8 bases spanning the gap. Here the CDR3 reads CASSLTHSSYNEQFF. In DNA, the CDR3 is TGCGCCAGCAGCTTGACACACAGCTCCTACAATGAGCAGTTCTTC. The full variable domain, with the rest looked up from reference TRBV5-1 and TRBJ2-1, is KAGVTQTPRYLIKTRGQQVTLSCSPISGHRSVSWYQQTPGQGLQFLFEYFSETQRNKGNFPGRFSGRQFSNSRSEMNVSTLELGDSALYLCASSLTHSSYNEQFFGPGTRLTVL.

In its sample, this clone was seen a few times. The chain carries TRBV24-1 and TRBJ2-2; TRBD2 might be the D (6 bases). CDR3 length equals 16 residues. Germline CDR1 reads KGHDR; CDR2 reads SFDVKD. Deletions cut 6 bases from V and 5 bases from J, with 18 bases between. CDR3 region: CATSLTSSLGTGELFF. DNA for the CDR3: TGTGCCACCAGTCTAACTAGCTCCTTGGGGACCGGGGAGCTGTTTTTT.

The rearrangement joins TRBV3-1 (or the pseudogene TRBV3-2) to TRBJ1-4, with TRBD1 matching 8 bases. The CDR3 is 16 residues long. Germline CDR1 is LGHDT and CDR2 is YNNKEL (reference sequence). The junction had 5 bases not matched to a gene; V was cut back by 0 bases and J by 5 bases. The CDR3 nucleotides read TGTGCCAGCAGCCAAGACCCCGGGACAGGAAATGAAAAACTGTTTTTT. Amino acid sequence: CASSQDPGTGNEKLFF.

The V gene is TRBV14, the J gene TRBJ2-1, with 9 bases fitting TRBD1. Germline V CDR1 and CDR2: SGHDN, FVKESK. The trim removed 1 base at V and 7 bases at J, leaving 14 bases unmatched. This CDR3 region has 18 residues. DNA of the CDR3: TGTGCCAGCAGCCAAGTCCCTGCTGGACAGGGGATAAAGAATGAGCAGTTCTTC. This codes for CASSQVPAGQGIKNEQFF.

The chain employs TRBV6-5 and TRBJ2-7; 9 nucleotides line up with TRBD1. The CDR3 runs 14 residues. J gave up 3 bases and V 7 bases, and 7 bases lay outside the gene matches. The V gene's germline CDR1 is MNHEY and CDR2 SVGAGI. This chain's CDR3 is CASKMTTGGYEQYF. CDR3 DNA: TGTGCCAGCAAGATGACGACAGGGGGCTACGAGCAGTACTTC.

The chain couples TRBV19 to TRBJ1-2; TRBD1 aligns across 7 bases. The V gene's germline CDR1 is LNHDA and CDR2 SQIVND (reference sequence). The CDR3 is 15 residues long. V lost 5 bases to trimming and J lost 5 bases; unmatched junction nucleotides: 11. In DNA, the CDR3 is TGTGCCAGTAGTCGCTCCGAACAGGGGCAATATGGCTACACCTTC. The encoded protein is CASSRSEQGQYGYTF.

J is TRBJ1-6 and V is TRBV3-1 (or the pseudogene TRBV3-2); TRBD1 might be the D (5 bases). Per germline, CDR1 LGHDT and CDR2 YNNKEL (reference sequence). Between the trimmed V and J ends, which lost 4 bases and 10 bases, there was a span of 17 bases. This CDR3 spans 15 amino acids. In DNA, the CDR3 is TGTGCCAGCAGCCCCGAGTGGGGCCTAGGATCACCCCTCCACTTT. Amino acid sequence: CASSPEWGLGSPLHF.

This sequence joins TRBV5-6 and TRBJ2-5; TRBD1 matches 10 bases. With 4 bases clipped from V and 3 bases from J, the junction kept 0 bases outside the gene matches. Germline V gene data show CDR1 as SGHDT and CDR2 as YYEEEE. The CDR3 extends over 13 amino acids. In DNA, the CDR3 is TGTGCCAGCAGCGGGACAGGGGAAGAGACCCAGTACTTC. Translated, it gives CASSGTGEETQYF.

This chain connects TRBV3-1 (or the pseudogene TRBV3-2) to TRBJ2-5, with 11 nucleotides matching TRBD2. The germline CDR1 and CDR2 sequences are LGHDT and YNNKEL (reference sequence). The J segment lost 5 bases and the V segment lost 4 bases, leaving 12 bases of the junction unmatched. The CDR3 sequence is 17 residues long. CDR3 loop: CASSLFTLAGGGETQYF. The CDR3 DNA sequence: TGTGCCAGCAGCCTCTTTACCCTAGCGGGGGGTGGGGAGACCCAGTACTTC.

The rearrangement links TRBV28 to TRBJ1-1, with D tentatively TRBD1 (5 bases). Trimming pared 3 bases from V and 6 bases from J, leaving 8 bases between. Looked up from germline, CDR1 is MDHEN and CDR2 is SYDVKM. The CDR3 runs 12 residues. The CDR3 DNA reads as TGTGCCAGCAGTTTTTGGGGGGCTGAAGCTTTCTTT. It encodes CASSFWGAEAFF.

The J gene is TRBJ2-1, the V gene TRBV9; D call uncertain. Trimming left V 0 bases short and J 4 bases short, with 8 bases between. From germline, CDR1 is SGDLS and CDR2 YYNGEE. The CDR3 has 14 residues. CDR3 sequence: CASSVASQYNEQFF. Written as DNA, the CDR3 is TGTGCCAGCAGCGTAGCTAGTCAATACAATGAGCAGTTCTTC.

This chain links TRBV28 with TRBJ2-7; TRBD1 is a possible D gene (6 bases). The CDR3 runs to 15 residues. In germline, CDR1 is MDHEN, CDR2 SYDVKM. The germline V and J ends were trimmed by 3 bases and 5 bases, with 17 bases remaining between them. The CDR3 DNA follows: TGTGCCAGCAGTTTCATTGGGGGCGCCAACCACGAGCAGTACTTC. It yields the protein CASSFIGGANHEQYF. The whole variable domain, remainder taken from reference TRBV28 and TRBJ2-7, is DVKVTQSSRYLVKRTGEKVFLECVQDMDHENMFWYRQDPGLGLRLIYFSYDVKMKEKGDIPEGYSVSREKKERFSLILESASTNQTSMYLCASSFIGGANHEQYFGPGTRLTVT.

As to this clone: This could be a read error, since a much larger clone is one nucleotide away. This rearrangement joins TRBV7-8 to TRBJ2-5; the D is unclear. V lost 3 bases to trimming and J lost 5 bases, with 4 bases between them. Germline V gene lookup returns CDR1 SGHVS and CDR2 FQNEAQ. The CDR3 sequence is 11 residues long. The CDR3 here is CASSFGETQYF. In DNA form, the CDR3 reads TGTGCCAGCAGCTTCGGTGAGACCCAGTACTTC.